These 10 T cell receptor beta chains were sequenced from one sample in a study of vaccination and CD4 T cells after COVID-19. Oncomine TCR Beta short-read sequencing was applied to DNA from cultured CD4+ T cells. In TCRdb, the PCR reads were re-called with MiXCR into one record per CDR3 protein. The sample consists of 15,000 or so distinct CDR3 sequences, about 50% of them appearing once. Time point described: late sampling 161 to 241 days after vaccination in three convalescent patients. As to treatment: approximately nine-day PBMC culture with coronavirus spike peptide pools or control peptides (ViraFEST assay). These receptors lack a known antigen. The sample consisted of CD4+ T cells from blood, cultured in vitro, taken about 7 months after SARS-CoV-2 vaccination. The receptors derive from a human donor who had recovered from COVID-19.

The J gene is TRBJ2-1, the V gene TRBV11-3; 15 positions agree with TRBD2. The length of the CDR3 is 17 residues. After removal of 5 bases from V and 8 bases from J, the junction contained 10 bases not matched to a gene. CDR1 and CDR2 (germline): SGHNT, YENEEA. This CDR3 is CASSIGLAGGQGDEQFF. The DNA for the CDR3 is TGTGCCAGCAGCATTGGACTAGCGGGGGGGCAGGGCGATGAGCAGTTCTTC.

This clonotype occurred once. J is TRBJ2-1 and V is TRBV7-3, with 10 positions matching TRBD2. The germline gives CDR1 SGHTA, CDR2 FQGTGA. The J segment lost 8 bases and the V segment lost 1 base, leaving 5 bases of the junction unmatched. The CDR3 runs 15 residues. DNA of the CDR3: TGTGCCAGCAGCTTAATAAGCGGGGGGGCCGATGAGCAGTTCTTC. This translates into CASSLISGGADEQFF.

This clonotype has more than one count but fewer than ten. V and J are TRBV10-3 and TRBJ2-7, with 10 bases fitting TRBD2. This CDR3 spans 15 amino acids. J was trimmed by 4 bases and V by 0 bases; bases with no gene match: 3. CDR1 ENHRY and CDR2 SYGVKD come from the germline V gene. CDR3 in DNA: TGTGCCATCAGTGAGTCGGCTAGCGGGAGTTACGAGCAGTACTTC. Its translation: CAISESASGSYEQYF.

The chain employs TRBV7-9 and TRBJ2-3; D is unclear. The CDR3 sequence is 12 residues long. V was pared by 3 bases and J by 6 bases, with 7 bases between. CDR1 and CDR2 (germline): SEHNR, FQNEAQ (reference sequence). CDR3 in amino acids: CASSLIRDTQYF. The CDR3, as DNA: TGTGCCAGCAGCTTGATCCGGGATACGCAGTATTTT.

V is TRBV4-2 and J is TRBJ1-1; D is undetermined. This CDR3 is built from 14 residues. Trimming cost V 0 bases and J 10 bases, with 15 bases left between them. From germline, CDR1 is LGHNA and CDR2 YNFKEQ. The CDR3 spells CASSQDSGLRGAFF. Written as DNA, the CDR3 is TGTGCCAGCAGCCAAGATTCTGGTCTTAGAGGAGCTTTCTTT.

In this sample, this clonotype turned up a few times. The chain has TRBV20-1 and TRBJ1-5; no clear D. CDR1 is DFQATT and CDR2 is SNEGSKA in the germline V gene (reference sequence). This CDR3 has 13 amino acids. With 7 bases removed from V and 5 bases from J, the gap between germline ends came to 15 bases. CDR3 DNA sequence: TGCAGTGGGGTAAGCCCGGGCGATCAGCCCCAGCATTTT. It yields the protein CSGVSPGDQPQHF.

This clonotype turned up a few times. The gene calls are TRBV27 and TRBJ1-1; D remains unclear. Germline V lookup: CDR1 MNHEY, CDR2 SMNVEV (reference sequence). Trimming took 3 bases from V and 1 from J, leaving 6 bases between them. This CDR3 is built from 13 residues. DNA for the CDR3: TGTGCCAGCAGTTTGAGGAGGAACACTGAAGCTTTCTTT. Amino acids: CASSLRRNTEAFF.

The chain carries TRBV20-1 and TRBJ2-7, with D perhaps matching TRBD1 (5 bases). The CDR3 has 15 amino acids. With 0 bases removed from V and 1 base from J, the gap between germline ends came to 13 bases. CDR1 and CDR2 from the germline V gene are DFQATT and SNEGSKA (reference sequence). The CDR3, as DNA: TGCAGTGCTAGAGATCTGCTCTCAGGGTCCTACGAGCAGTACTTC. Protein: CSARDLLSGSYEQYF.

This clonotype was seen only a few times. This chain joins TRBV7-9 and TRBJ1-6, with 8 bases lining up with TRBD1. Germline CDR1 and CDR2: SEHNR and FQNEAQ (reference sequence). The CDR3 runs to 15 residues. V lost 6 bases and J lost 10; bases outside the gene matches: 11. This CDR3 is CASRGTTGGSSPLHF. The DNA of the CDR3 is TGTGCCAGCAGAGGAACCACAGGGGGTTCCTCACCCCTCCACTTT.

This clonotype was seen more than once but under ten times. This chain links TRBV20-1 with TRBJ2-2, with 12 bases fitting TRBD2. V trimming: 4 bases; J trimming: 8 bases; junction bases outside the gene matches: 5. Germline values: CDR1 DFQATT, CDR2 SNEGSKA (reference sequence). The CDR3 has 14 residues. CDR3 coding DNA: TGCAGTGCTACCCGGACTAGCGGGAAAGGGGAGCTGTTTTTT. This translates into CSATRTSGKGELFF.